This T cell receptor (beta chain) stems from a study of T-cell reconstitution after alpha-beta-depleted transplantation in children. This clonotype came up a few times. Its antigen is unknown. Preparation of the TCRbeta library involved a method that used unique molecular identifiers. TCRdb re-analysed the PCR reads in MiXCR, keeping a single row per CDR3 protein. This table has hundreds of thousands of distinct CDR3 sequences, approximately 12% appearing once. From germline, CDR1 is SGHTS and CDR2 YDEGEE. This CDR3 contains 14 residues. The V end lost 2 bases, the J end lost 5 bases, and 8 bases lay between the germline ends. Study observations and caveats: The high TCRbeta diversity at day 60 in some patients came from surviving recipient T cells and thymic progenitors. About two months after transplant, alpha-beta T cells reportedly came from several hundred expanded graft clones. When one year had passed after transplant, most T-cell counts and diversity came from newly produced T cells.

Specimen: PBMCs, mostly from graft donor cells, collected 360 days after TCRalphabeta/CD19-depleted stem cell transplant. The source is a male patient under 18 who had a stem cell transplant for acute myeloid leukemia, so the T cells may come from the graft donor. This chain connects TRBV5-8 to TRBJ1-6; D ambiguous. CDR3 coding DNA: TGTGCCAGCAGCTTTGGCAGGAATAATTCACCCCTCCACTTT. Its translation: CASSFGRNNSPLHF. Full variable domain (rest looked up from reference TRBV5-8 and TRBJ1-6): EAGVTQSPTHLIKTRGQQATLRCSPISGHTSVYWYQQALGLGLQFLLWYDEGEERNRGNFPPRFSGRQFPNYSSELNVNALELEDSALYLCASSFGRNNSPLHFGNGTRLTVT.